This is a list of T cell receptor beta chains from one sample in a study of T cell responses to AZD1222 COVID-19 vaccine. TCRdb's copy holds only in-frame clones and misses some; the assay was immunoSEQ multiplex PCR. This table holds some 60,000 clones, 65% to 90% found once. This specimen consisted of peripheral blood, obtained 28 days after the second AZD1222 dose. Source of these receptors: an adult who received the AZD1222 COVID-19 vaccine. Each CDR3 is given with its conserved first and last residue. The D gene is left open where the match is weak. Not all rows give a size; the values are once, few, many and, for expanded clones, a class.

d_gene,j_gene,v_gene,abundance,CDR3aa,CDR3nt
-,TRBJ2-3,TRBV27,-,CASLRQGTDTQYF,TGTGCCAGCCTCAGACAGGGCACAGATACGCAGTATTTT
TRBD1,TRBJ1-3,TRBV6-5,-,CASSDRGAGNTIYF,TGTGCCAGCTCGGACAGGGGTGCTGGAAACACCATATATTTT
-,TRBJ1-5,TRBV12-3/TRBV12-4,few,CASRLSNQPQHF,TGTGCCAGCAGGCTGAGCAATCAGCCCCAGCATTTT
TRBD1,TRBJ1-5,TRBV19,-,CASSRRGTGGNQPQHF,TGTGCCAGTAGCAGGAGAGGGACAGGGGGCAATCAGCCCCAGCATTTT
-,TRBJ1-1,TRBV2,-,CASSGRTAGWAFF,TGTGCCAGCAGTGGGCGGACCGCCGGATGGGCTTTCTTT
-,TRBJ1-3,TRBV4-1,-,CASSQDSARDSGNTIYF,TGCGCCAGCAGCCAAGATAGCGCCAGGGACTCTGGAAACACCATATATTTT
-,TRBJ1-1,TRBV7-2,-,CASSRRWNTEAFF,TGTGCCAGCAGCCGTCGTTGGAACACTGAAGCTTTCTTT
-,TRBJ1-2,TRBV5-6,few,CASSFAWGYTF,TGTGCCAGCAGCTTTGCGTGGGGCTACACCTTC
-,TRBJ2-3,TRBV6-6,-,CASSYRGGATDTQYF,TGTGCCAGCAGTTACAGGGGGGGGGCCACGGATACGCAGTATTTT
-,TRBJ1-1,TRBV30,once,CAWSVRSGSTEAFF,TGTGCCTGGAGTGTACGTAGTGGGAGCACTGAAGCTTTCTTT
TRBD1,TRBJ1-2,TRBV29-1,-,CSVTDRGHLGYTF,TGCAGCGTTACCGACAGGGGACATCTTGGCTACACCTTC
-,TRBJ1-2,TRBV10-3,once,CAISESIIPDGYTF,TGTGCCATCAGTGAGTCGATAATCCCAGATGGCTACACCTTC
-,TRBJ1-4,TRBV28,-,CASSLTGRSNEKLFF,TGTGCCAGCAGTTTAACAGGGAGGAGCAATGAAAAACTGTTTTTT
-,TRBJ1-6,TRBV5-1,-,CASSFGTSNSPLHF,TGCGCCAGCAGCTTCGGGACCTCGAATTCACCCCTCCACTTT
TRBD2,TRBJ2-7,TRBV28,-,CASSLAGAHYEQYF,TGTGCCAGCAGCCTAGCGGGAGCCCACTACGAGCAGTACTTC
-,TRBJ2-1,TRBV6-9,-,CASIHEGEADLKEQFF,TGTGCCAGCATTCACGAGGGGGAGGCCGACCTAAAGGAGCAGTTCTTC
-,TRBJ1-2,TRBV6-5,-,CASRGGPTYGYTF,TGTGCCAGCAGGGGGGGCCCTACCTATGGCTACACCTTC
-,TRBJ2-5,TRBV15,-,CATSRDPTETQYF,TGTGCCACCAGCAGAGACCCCACCGAGACCCAGTACTTC
TRBD1,TRBJ1-3,TRBV6-1,-,CASSDRGRRGDTIYF,TGTGCCAGCAGTGACAGGGGGCGCCGAGGGGACACCATATATTTT
-,TRBJ2-7,TRBV29-1,-,CSASSLAPPYEQYF,TGCAGCGCCTCAAGTCTAGCGCCGCCCTACGAGCAGTACTTC
TRBD1,TRBJ1-2,TRBV18,-,CASSSDRASGYTF,TGTGCCAGCTCATCGGACAGGGCGTCTGGCTACACCTTC
-,TRBJ1-1,TRBV18,-,CASSPATAWNGAFF,TGTGCCAGCTCACCGGCCACCGCGTGGAACGGAGCTTTCTTT
-,TRBJ2-1,TRBV4-1,-,CASSQVGDSDEQFF,TGCGCCAGCAGCCAAGTAGGAGATAGTGATGAGCAGTTCTTC
-,TRBJ1-5,TRBV30,-,CAWSVNPYGQPQHF,TGTGCCTGGAGTGTAAATCCGTACGGTCAGCCCCAGCATTTT
-,TRBJ1-6,TRBV11-1,-,CASSQSGVGSPLHF,TGTGCCAGCAGCCAATCGGGGGTAGGGTCACCCCTCCACTTT
-,TRBJ2-7,TRBV6-4,-,CATPNTPYEQYF,TGTGCCACCCCTAACACCCCCTACGAGCAGTACTTC
TRBD2,TRBJ2-7,TRBV5-1,-,CASSLSLAILAGVYEQYF,TGCGCCAGCAGCTTGTCCCTCGCTATTCTAGCGGGAGTCTACGAGCAGTACTTC
-,TRBJ1-6,TRBV30,-,CAWSIGGGIHNSPLHF,TGTGCCTGGAGTATAGGGGGAGGTATTCATAATTCACCCCTCCACTTT
-,TRBJ2-6,TRBV19,-,CASMDLGQTRTGANVLTF,TGTGCCAGTATGGATCTCGGACAGACAAGAACTGGGGCCAACGTCCTGACTTTC
-,TRBJ1-5,TRBV4-1,once,CASSQGLGQPQHF,TGCGCCAGCAGCCAAGGGTTGGGGCAGCCCCAGCATTTT
-,TRBJ1-4,TRBV7-9,-,CASSVRGDGSGLFF,TGTGCCAGCAGTGTCAGGGGAGACGGAAGCGGACTGTTTTTT
TRBD1,TRBJ2-7,TRBV3-1/TRBV3-2,-,CASSQARDRAYEQYF,TGTGCCAGCAGCCAAGCTCGAGACAGGGCCTACGAGCAGTACTTC
-,TRBJ1-2,TRBV30,-,CAWSVRGINGYTF,TGTGCCTGGAGTGTAAGGGGGATTAATGGCTACACCTTC
TRBD1,TRBJ2-3,TRBV6-5,few,CASRAPGQGEDTQYF,TGTGCCAGCAGGGCCCCGGGACAGGGGGAAGATACGCAGTATTTT
-,TRBJ2-1,TRBV5-1,-,CASSLSRNEQFF,TGCGCCAGCAGCCTGTCTCGGAATGAGCAGTTCTTC
-,TRBJ2-7,TRBV29-1,-,CSVPGTVGEQYF,TGCAGCGTTCCCGGGACGGTTGGAGAGCAGTACTTC
TRBD1,TRBJ1-1,TRBV6-4,-,CASRNSGGKAFF,TGTGCCAGCAGGAATTCAGGGGGCAAAGCTTTCTTT
-,TRBJ2-1,TRBV9,-,CASSATGGSYNEQFF,TGTGCCAGCAGCGCGACAGGCGGCTCCTACAATGAGCAGTTCTTC
-,TRBJ2-3,TRBV7-2,-,CASSLRRADTQYF,TGTGCCAGCAGCCTGAGGCGGGCAGATACGCAGTATTTT
-,TRBJ1-5,TRBV28,-,CASLEGGDNQPQHF,TGTGCCAGCCTCGAGGGGGGTGACAATCAGCCCCAGCATTTT
-,TRBJ1-2,TRBV25-1,-,CASRLGSAGYTF,TGTGCCAGCAGGCTGGGATCGGCTGGCTACACCTTC
TRBD1,TRBJ1-2,TRBV12-3/TRBV12-4,-,CASSPRQGGYTF,TGTGCCAGCAGTCCGCGACAGGGAGGCTACACCTTC
-,TRBJ1-5,TRBV10-3,-,CANGAGQQPQHF,TGTGCCAACGGGGCAGGGCAACAGCCCCAGCATTTT
-,TRBJ2-7,TRBV5-1,-,CASSLLGGEQYF,TGCGCCAGCAGCTTGCTCGGGGGCGAGCAGTACTTC
-,TRBJ2-7,TRBV10-3,-,CAISENIGRGYEQYF,TGTGCCATCAGTGAGAATATCGGCAGGGGATACGAGCAGTACTTC
-,TRBJ2-2,TRBV10-3,-,CAISESNFVGELFF,TGTGCCATCAGTGAGTCGAATTTCGTCGGGGAGCTGTTTTTT